The 11 T cell receptor beta chains given below trace back to one sample, sequenced in a study of beta chain features in type 1 diabetes. Whole-study results and caveats: Within each of all four CD4+ subsets, Type 1 diabetes patients had TCRB CDR3s that were moderately but significantly shorter.

What these receptors recognize is not known. All of the isolated RNA was reverse transcribed, so expressed TCRB transcripts were sequenced. The data were produced by immunoSEQ multiplex PCR, yet TCRdb's version contains in-frame clones alone and is incomplete. The sample contains some 190,000 clones, roughly 7.1% of which appear only once. Sequencing input: central memory CD4+ T cells from blood. Source of these receptors: a woman aged 40 to 55 with type 1 diabetes.

This clone came up a few times. V usage is TRBV9 and J usage is TRBJ1-5; D remains ambiguous. CDR3 length: 15 residues. The germline V gene encodes CDR1 SGDLS and CDR2 YYNGEE. Between the trimmed V and J ends, which lost 3 bases and 0 bases, there was a span of 10 bases. This chain's CDR3 is CASSEGSYSNQPQHF. CDR3 nucleotide sequence: TGTGCCAGCAGCGAAGGGAGTTATAGCAATCAGCCCCAGCATTTT. Variable domain in full (rest from reference TRBV9 and TRBJ1-5): DSGVTQTPKHLITATGQRVTLRCSPRSGDLSVYWYQQSLDQGLQFLIQYYNGEERAKGNILERFSAQQFPDLHSELNLSSLELGDSALYFCASSEGSYSNQPQHFGDGTRLSIL.

The rearrangement uses TRBV2 and TRBJ1-2; weak D call: TRBD1 (5 bases). The V and J ends lost 7 bases and 7 bases respectively, with 19 bases between them. The CDR3 runs 14 residues. The V gene's germline CDR1 is SNHLY and CDR2 FYNNEI. The CDR3 sequence is CASKSGTTGAGYTF. CDR3 DNA sequence: TGTGCCAGCAAATCCGGGACGACGGGAGCTGGCTACACCTTC.

The V gene is TRBV7-9, the J gene TRBJ2-5; no reliable D call. The CDR3 totals 15 residues. CDR1 is SEHNR, CDR2 FQNEAQ, per germline (reference sequence). The ends were cut back, 4 bases at V and 2 bases at J, with 14 bases in the middle. CDR3 protein: CASSSLGQIQETQYF. DNA of the CDR3: TGTGCCAGCAGCTCCCTGGGCCAGATTCAAGAGACCCAGTACTTC. The variable domain in full, completed from reference TRBV7-9 and TRBJ2-5, reads DTGVSQNPRHKITKRGQNVTFRCDPISEHNRLYWYRQTLGQGPEFLTYFQNEAQLEKSRLLSDRFSAERPKGSFSTLEIQRTEQGDSAMYLCASSSLGQIQETQYFGPGTRLLVL.

The gene calls are TRBV30 and TRBJ1-4; 8 positions agree with TRBD1. CDR3 length equals 13 residues. From germline, CDR1 is GTSNPN and CDR2 SVGIG (reference sequence). In nucleotides, the CDR3 is TGTGCTTGTATCCGGGACAGGAATGAAAAACTGTTTTTT. This gives the protein CACIRDRNEKLFF.

V is TRBV28 and J is TRBJ1-3; TRBD1 might be the D (5 bases). V lost 2 bases and J 4 bases, leaving 12 bases between the germline ends. The CDR3 runs 15 residues. CDR1 and CDR2 (germline): MDHEN, SYDVKM. The CDR3 spells CASSLGQGSGNTIYF. Here the CDR3 DNA reads TGTGCCAGCAGTTTAGGGCAGGGCTCGGGAAACACCATATATTTT.

This clone has just a few counts. This chain links TRBV9 with TRBJ1-4; 9 nucleotides align to TRBD1. The germline V gene encodes CDR1 SGDLS and CDR2 YYNGEE. V trimming: 0 bases; J trimming: 8 bases; junction bases outside the gene matches: 8. The CDR3 totals 16 residues. CDR3 protein: CASSVAGGQGIEKLFF. In nucleotides, the CDR3 is TGTGCCAGCAGCGTAGCGGGTGGACAGGGGATCGAAAAACTGTTTTTT.

J is TRBJ2-1 and V is TRBV7-2, with 10 bases fitting TRBD2. Germline CDR1 and CDR2: SGHTA and FQGNSA. There are 14 residues in the CDR3. J lost 9 bases, V lost 3 bases, and 5 bases had no gene match. The CDR3 loop is CASSFASGSGEQFF. CDR3 bases: TGTGCCAGCAGCTTCGCTAGCGGGAGCGGTGAGCAGTTCTTC.

This chain joins TRBV18 and TRBJ2-5, with 9 bases lining up with TRBD1. The germline V gene encodes CDR1 KGHSH and CDR2 LQKENI. The ends lost 8 bases at V and 3 bases at J; junction bases unmatched: 4. This CDR3 comprises 13 residues. CDR3 DNA: TGTGCCAGCACTCGGGACAGGGAAGAGACCCAGTACTTC. It codes for CASTRDREETQYF.

The chain is built from TRBV7-2 and TRBJ2-2; D remains ambiguous. CDR1 is SGHTA and CDR2 is FQGNSA in the germline V gene. Trimming pared 5 bases from V and 1 base from J, leaving 14 bases between. CDR3 length equals 16 residues. This chain's CDR3 is CASSPLPGLNTGELFF. The CDR3 DNA is TGTGCCAGCAGCCCCCTTCCAGGATTGAACACCGGGGAGCTGTTTTTT.

The chain links TRBV5-8 to TRBJ2-5, with 8 positions matching TRBD2. Trimming removed 2 bases from V and 2 bases from J; junction bases left unmatched: 2. Germline CDR1 SGHTS, CDR2 YDEGEE. The CDR3 runs to 14 residues. The CDR3 bases are TGTGCCAGCAGCTTCGGACTAGCACAAGAGACCCAGTACTTC. Amino acid sequence: CASSFGLAQETQYF.

CDR3 sequence reads: CASSFGTASPLHF. CDR3 bases: TGTGCCAGCAGCTTCGGGACAGCTTCACCCCTCCACTTT. This chain connects TRBV7-9 to TRBJ1-6; 7 bases are a match to TRBD1. Germline lookup yields CDR1 SEHNR and CDR2 FQNEAQ (reference sequence). There are 13 residues in the CDR3. Trimming at V came to 3 bases and at J to 9 bases, leaving 2 bases not matched to a gene.